This T cell receptor beta chain was sequenced for a study of cytomegalovirus exposure and HLA in healthy donors. Study information: In terms of ancestry, the Caucasian-associated cluster contained roughly 80% of the roughly 400 genotyped donors.

The germline V gene has CDR1 SGDLS and CDR2 YYNGEE. The CDR3 runs 15 residues. Trimming took 3 bases from V and 2 from J; bases not matched to a gene: 4. This clone has just a few counts. Amplification used 60 Vbeta primers and 13 Jbeta primers. Libraries were prepared by immunoSEQ multiplex PCR; TCRdb keeps only in-frame clonotypes and omits some of them. The table includes approximately 78,000 clones, approximately 84% detected once. This chain uses TRBV9 with TRBJ2-7, with TRBD1 identical over 11 bases. This TCR was sampled from a woman aged 45-65 years in good health and CMV-seronegative. Sequencing was done on a sample of PBMCs. The DNA of the CDR3 is TGTGCCAGCAGCGAGGGGACAGGGGGGCCCTACGAGCAGTACTTC. It encodes CASSEGTGGPYEQYF.